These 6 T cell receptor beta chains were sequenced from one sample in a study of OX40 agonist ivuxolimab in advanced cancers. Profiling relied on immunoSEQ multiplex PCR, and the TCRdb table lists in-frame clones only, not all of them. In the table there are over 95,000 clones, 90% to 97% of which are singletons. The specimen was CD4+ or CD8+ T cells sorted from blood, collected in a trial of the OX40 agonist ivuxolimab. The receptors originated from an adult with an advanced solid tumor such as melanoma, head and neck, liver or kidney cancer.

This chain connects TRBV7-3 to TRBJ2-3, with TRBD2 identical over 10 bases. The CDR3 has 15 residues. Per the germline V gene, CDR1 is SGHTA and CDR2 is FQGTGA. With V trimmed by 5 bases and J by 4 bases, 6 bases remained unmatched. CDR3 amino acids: CASSPRAGGADTQYF. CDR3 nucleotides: TGTGCCAGCAGCCCCCGAGCGGGGGGGGCAGATACGCAGTATTTT.

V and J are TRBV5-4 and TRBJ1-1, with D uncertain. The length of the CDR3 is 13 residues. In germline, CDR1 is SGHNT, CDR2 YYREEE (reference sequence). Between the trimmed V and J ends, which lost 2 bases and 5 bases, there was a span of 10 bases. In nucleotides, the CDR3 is TGTGCCAGCAGCTTTGAGTTAGCTACTGAAGCTTTCTTT. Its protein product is CASSFELATEAFF.

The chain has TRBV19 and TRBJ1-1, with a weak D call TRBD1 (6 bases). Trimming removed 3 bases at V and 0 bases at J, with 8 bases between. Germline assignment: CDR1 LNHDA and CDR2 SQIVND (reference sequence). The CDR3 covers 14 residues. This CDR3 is CASSIGTLNTEAFF. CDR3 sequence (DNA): TGTGCCAGTAGTATTGGGACATTGAACACTGAAGCTTTCTTT.

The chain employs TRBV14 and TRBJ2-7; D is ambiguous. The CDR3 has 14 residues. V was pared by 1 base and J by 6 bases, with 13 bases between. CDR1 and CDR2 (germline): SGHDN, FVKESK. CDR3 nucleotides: TGTGCCAGCAGCCAAGTGCAAGGACCCGTCGAGCAGTACTTC. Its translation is CASSQVQGPVEQYF.

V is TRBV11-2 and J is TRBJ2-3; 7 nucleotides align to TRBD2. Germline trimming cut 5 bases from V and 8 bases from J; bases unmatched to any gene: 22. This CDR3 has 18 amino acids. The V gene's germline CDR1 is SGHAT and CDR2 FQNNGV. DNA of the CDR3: TGTGCCAGCAGCCCCAATTCTCTGGGCGCGGGGGTGCGAGGTACGCAGTATTTT. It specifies CASSPNSLGAGVRGTQYF.

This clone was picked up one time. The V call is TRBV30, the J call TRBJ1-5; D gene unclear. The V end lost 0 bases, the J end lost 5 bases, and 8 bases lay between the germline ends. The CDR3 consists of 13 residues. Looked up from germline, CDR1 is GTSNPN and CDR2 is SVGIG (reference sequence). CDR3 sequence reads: CAWSVFGDQPQHF. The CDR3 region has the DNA TGTGCCTGGAGTGTCTTCGGGGATCAGCCCCAGCATTTT.